This T cell receptor (beta chain) was sequenced in a study of a mutant IDH1 vaccine in newly diagnosed glioma. Turning to the study itself: Scheduled for weeks 1, 3, 5, 7, 11, 15, 19 and 23, eight vaccinations were given to patients. Broader study findings: Pseudoprogression appeared unlinked to shifts in leading peripheral T cell clonotypes.

Generated by immunoSEQ multiplex PCR, the TCRdb table keeps only in-frame clones and is missing some. The sample carries roughly 120,000 clones, roughly 78% recorded once. Time point denoted: week 11, during vaccination. It was 300 ug of mutant IDH1 20-mer peptide that made up each vaccine dose, given with topical imiquimod. V lost 1 base and J 2 bases, leaving 9 bases between the germline ends. Germline V gene lookup returns CDR1 LGHNA and CDR2 YSLEER. This CDR3 spans 15 amino acids. This clone was found a few times. As yet, its antigen is unknown. Material: PBMCs, obtained from a glioma patient whose treatment included an IDH1 peptide vaccine. The rearrangement links TRBV4-3 to TRBJ2-1; D unresolved. This clonotype was sampled from a man between 40 and 49 years old with glioma. The DNA for the CDR3 is TGCGCCAGCAGCCAAGCTAGGCAAACCTACAATGAGCAGTTCTTC. It yields the protein CASSQARQTYNEQFF.